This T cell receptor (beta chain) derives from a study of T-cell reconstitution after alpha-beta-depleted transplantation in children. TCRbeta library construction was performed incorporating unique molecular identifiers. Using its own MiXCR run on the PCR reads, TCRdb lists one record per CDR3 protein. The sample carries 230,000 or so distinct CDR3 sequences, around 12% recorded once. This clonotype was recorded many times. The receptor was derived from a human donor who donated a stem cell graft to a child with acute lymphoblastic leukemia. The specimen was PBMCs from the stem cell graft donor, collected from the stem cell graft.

DNA for the CDR3: TGCAGTGCCCCGGATCCACTACTCTATGGCTACACCTTC. Encoded protein: CSAPDPLLYGYTF. The V call is TRBV20-1, the J call TRBJ1-2; D call uncertain. V shed 6 bases and J shed 4 bases, with 15 bases lying between them. CDR1 is DFQATT and CDR2 is SNEGSKA in the germline V gene (reference sequence). CDR3 size: 13 residues.